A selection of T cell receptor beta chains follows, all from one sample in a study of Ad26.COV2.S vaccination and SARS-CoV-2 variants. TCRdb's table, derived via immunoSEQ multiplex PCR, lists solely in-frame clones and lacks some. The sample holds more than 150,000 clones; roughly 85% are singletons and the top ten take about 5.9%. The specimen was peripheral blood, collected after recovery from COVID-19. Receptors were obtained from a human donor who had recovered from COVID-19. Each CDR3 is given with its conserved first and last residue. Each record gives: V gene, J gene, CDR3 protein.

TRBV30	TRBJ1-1	CAWSVGHPNTEAFF
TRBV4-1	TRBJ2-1	CASSQEGAGGDYNEQFF
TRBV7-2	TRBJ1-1	CASSFPDRRNTEAFF
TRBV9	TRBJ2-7	CASSPQVGTVYEQYF
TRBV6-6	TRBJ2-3	CASSYSPPYVTQYF
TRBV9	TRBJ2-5	CASSPQLAGGRETQYF
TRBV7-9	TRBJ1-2	CASSSSANYGYTF
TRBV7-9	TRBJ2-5	CASSLGGRTQETQYF
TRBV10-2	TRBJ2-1	CASSELDTRLGNEQFF
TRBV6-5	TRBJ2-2	CATPGFLGELFF
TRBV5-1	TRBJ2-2	CASSLQVTGVGELFF
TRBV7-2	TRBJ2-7	CASSLAGFPYEQYF
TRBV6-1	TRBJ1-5	CASSELPWARNQPQHF
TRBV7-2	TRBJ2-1	CASSLAPGLVSDEQFF
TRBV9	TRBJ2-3	CASSVGTDTQYF
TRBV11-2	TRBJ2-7	CASSPTGGEQYF
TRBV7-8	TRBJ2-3	CASSFKGTSGVSDTQYF
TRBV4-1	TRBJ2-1	CASSQERLAGYNEQFF
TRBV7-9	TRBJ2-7	CASRGPGLNYEQYF
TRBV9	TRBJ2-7	CASSASQTSGVYEQYF
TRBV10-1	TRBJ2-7	CASSEGGRYNEQYF
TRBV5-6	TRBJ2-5	CASSGKGGLETQYF
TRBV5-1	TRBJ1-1	CASRDSGDSSAEAFF
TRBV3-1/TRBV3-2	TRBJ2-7	CASSQVSRTEQYF
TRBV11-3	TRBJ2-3	CASSLGLRDYTQYF
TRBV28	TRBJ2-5	CASSADRGQETQYF
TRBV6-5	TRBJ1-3	CASSNGNTIYF
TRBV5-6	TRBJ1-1	CASSITGQENTEAFF
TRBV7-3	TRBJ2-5	CASSLGPTGGSETQYF
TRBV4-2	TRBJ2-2	CASSPLRASGGGTGELFF
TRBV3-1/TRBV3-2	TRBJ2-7	CASSHFLSEQYF
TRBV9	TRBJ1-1	CASSVSPTGMNTEAFF
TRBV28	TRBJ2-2	CASSPRTSGSIGGELFF
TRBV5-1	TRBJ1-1	CASSPSGTANTEAFF
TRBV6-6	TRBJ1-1	CASRNDRGGTEAFF
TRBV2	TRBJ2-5	CASHGREQTQYF
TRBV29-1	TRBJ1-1	CSGDRVMGTEAFF
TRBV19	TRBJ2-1	CASSIGGGGYNEQFF
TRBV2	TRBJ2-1	CASGEWALSSNEQFF
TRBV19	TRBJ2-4	CASSIDRDRLAKNIQYF
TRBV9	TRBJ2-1	CASSVRIEREEKYNEQFF
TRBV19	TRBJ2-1	CASSIEGRVYNEQFF
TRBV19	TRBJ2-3	CASSIGAGFSTDTQYF
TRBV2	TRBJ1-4	CASRKGQGNEKLFF
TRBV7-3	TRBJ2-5	CASSPGGGSQTQYF
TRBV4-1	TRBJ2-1	CASSQGPEGDEQFF
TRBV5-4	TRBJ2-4	CASSRRQGVGDIQYF
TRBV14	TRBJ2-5	CASSLETSGETQYF
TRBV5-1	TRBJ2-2	CASSQGGLLAANTGELFF
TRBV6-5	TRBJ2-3	CASGGAGDTQYF
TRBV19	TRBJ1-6	CASSTGTGVNSPLHF
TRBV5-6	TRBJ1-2	CASSQDQGYTF
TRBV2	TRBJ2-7	CASSEDRYADEQYF
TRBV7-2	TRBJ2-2	CASSPSGVNGELFF
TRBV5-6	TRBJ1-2	CASSPDGAYGYTF
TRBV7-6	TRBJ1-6	CASSLEPGSYNSPLHF
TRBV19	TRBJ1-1	CASSTQGRGAKNTEAFF
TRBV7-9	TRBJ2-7	CASSLEGRGVYEQYF